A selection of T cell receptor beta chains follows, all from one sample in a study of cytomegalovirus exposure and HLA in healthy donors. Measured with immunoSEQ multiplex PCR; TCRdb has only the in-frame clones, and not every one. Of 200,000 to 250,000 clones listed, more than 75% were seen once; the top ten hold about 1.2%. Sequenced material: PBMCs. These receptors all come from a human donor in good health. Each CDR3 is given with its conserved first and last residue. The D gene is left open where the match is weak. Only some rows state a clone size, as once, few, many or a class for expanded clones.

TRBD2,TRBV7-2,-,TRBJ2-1,CASSGTSFGNEQFF,TGTGCCAGCAGTGGGACTAGCTTTGGGAATGAGCAGTTCTTC
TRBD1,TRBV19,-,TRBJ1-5,CASRGTGFSAQPQHF,TGTGCCAGTAGGGGGACAGGGTTTTCGGCTCAGCCCCAGCATTTT
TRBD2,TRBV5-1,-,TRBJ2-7,CASSFTSGSSYEQYF,TGCGCCAGCAGCTTTACTAGCGGCAGCTCCTACGAGCAGTACTTC
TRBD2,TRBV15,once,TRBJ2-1,CATSRDPTVVFSGSDNEQFF,TGTGCCACCAGCAGAGATCCCACCGTAGTTTTTAGCGGGAGTGACAATGAGCAGTTCTTC
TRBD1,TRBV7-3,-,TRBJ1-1,CASSFTGGSTEAFF,TGTGCCAGCAGCTTCACAGGGGGTAGCACTGAAGCTTTCTTT
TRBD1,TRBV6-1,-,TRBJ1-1,CASSALQGDTEAFF,TGTGCCAGCAGCGCCCTGCAGGGGGACACTGAAGCTTTCTTT
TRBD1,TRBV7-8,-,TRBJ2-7,CASSLLDRGSGEQYF,TGTGCCAGCAGCTTATTGGACAGGGGCTCGGGGGAGCAGTACTTC
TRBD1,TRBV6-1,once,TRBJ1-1,CASTPFDRGTEAFF,TGTGCCAGCACCCCCTTTGACAGGGGCACTGAAGCTTTCTTT
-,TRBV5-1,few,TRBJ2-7,CASSLAQGAYEQYF,TGCGCCAGCAGCTTGGCCCAGGGTGCCTACGAGCAGTACTTC
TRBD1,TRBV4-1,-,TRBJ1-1,CASMSGPGGARDTEAFF,TGCGCCAGCATGTCGGGGCCAGGGGGCGCCAGGGACACTGAAGCTTTCTTT
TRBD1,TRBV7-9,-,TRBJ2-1,CASTLGSGTVYNEQFF,TGTGCCAGCACCCTAGGATCCGGGACAGTTTACAATGAGCAGTTCTTC
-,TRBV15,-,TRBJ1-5,CAIAGGEGQPQHF,TGTGCCATCGCCGGGGGGGAGGGTCAGCCCCAGCATTTT
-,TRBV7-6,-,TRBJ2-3,CASSLVPVSTDTQYF,TGTGCCAGCAGCTTAGTCCCGGTGAGCACAGATACGCAGTATTTT
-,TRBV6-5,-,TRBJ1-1,CASTQGSGEAFF,TGTGCCAGCACTCAGGGGTCGGGTGAAGCTTTCTTT
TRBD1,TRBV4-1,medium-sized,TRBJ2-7,CASSQSGTGSGYEQYF,TGCGCCAGCAGCCAATCCGGGACAGGGAGTGGGTACGAGCAGTACTTC
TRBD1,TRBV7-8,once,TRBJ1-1,CASSLGTGVTEAFF,TGTGCCAGCAGCTTAGGGACAGGGGTCACTGAAGCTTTCTTT
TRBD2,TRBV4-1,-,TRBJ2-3,CASSRNSGSTDTQYF,TGCGCCAGCAGCCGCAATAGCGGGAGCACAGATACGCAGTATTTT
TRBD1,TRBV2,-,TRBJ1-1,CARMDRVDTEAFF,TGTGCCAGAATGGACAGGGTAGACACTGAAGCTTTCTTT
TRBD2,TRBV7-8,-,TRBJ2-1,CASSDLSGRTYNEQFF,TGTGCCAGCAGCGATCTTAGCGGGAGGACCTACAATGAGCAGTTCTTC
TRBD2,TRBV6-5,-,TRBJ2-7,CASSPRGSDDEQYF,TGTGCCAGCAGTCCGCGCGGGAGCGACGACGAGCAGTACTTC
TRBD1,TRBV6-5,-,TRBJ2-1,CASSYGSGTVYNEQFF,TGTGCCAGCAGTTACGGATCCGGGACAGTATACAATGAGCAGTTCTTC
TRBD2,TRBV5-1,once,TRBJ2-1,CASSPPTSGYNEQFF,TGCGCCAGCAGCCCGCCCACTAGCGGGTACAATGAGCAGTTCTTC
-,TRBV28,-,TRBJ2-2,CASSRGGTGELFF,TGTGCCAGCAGTAGAGGGGGCACCGGGGAGCTGTTTTTT
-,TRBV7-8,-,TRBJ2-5,CASSLAPKERAQYF,TGTGCCAGCAGCTTAGCCCCTAAGGAGAGGGCCCAGTACTTC
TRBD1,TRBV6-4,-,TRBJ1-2,CASSDRDRGNGYTF,TGTGCCAGCAGCGATAGGGACAGGGGGAATGGCTACACCTTC
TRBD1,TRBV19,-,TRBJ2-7,CASSNSLTGEVEEQYF,TGTGCCAGTAGTAACTCACTGACAGGGGAGGTAGAGGAGCAGTACTTC
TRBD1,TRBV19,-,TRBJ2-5,CASSLQGAQETQYF,TGTGCCAGTAGTCTACAGGGGGCCCAAGAGACCCAGTACTTC
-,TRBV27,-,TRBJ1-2,CASSLKRQGLFGYTF,TGTGCCAGCAGTTTAAAGCGGCAGGGGTTATTCGGCTACACCTTC